The T cell receptor beta chain under discussion was sequenced for a study of T cell repertoires in cytomegalovirus infection (dated by TCRdb to the late 2010s). Context from the whole study: The HLA type of each donor mattered for the analysis, because public TCR beta signatures pointed to carriage of CMV infection along with the matching HLA type.

Instrument on record: Illumina HiSeq 1500. TCRdb cleaned the public reads at Q25 with fastp, built clones with MiXCR and kept in-frame beta chains. Every distinct CDR3 protein forms one entry, paired with its most common genes and DNA. The sample has about 150,000 distinct CDR3 sequences on record, 23% of them singletons. About a tenth of the sample comes from the top ten. Turning to this clonotype: This receptor's antigen is unknown. No base qualities exist here, and no much larger clone lies one base off it.

Findings and caveats that apply to the study as a whole: Carriers of CMV infection plus the relevant HLA type were discriminated by the cumulative frequency of public TCR beta family members in the study cohort and in an independent roughly 370-donor cohort. The ex vivo response was dominated by HLA-C-restricted CMV-specific TCR beta clonotypes, which also provided the single most frequent clonotype in two of eight donors.

For this chain, trimming is 8 bases at the V end and 2 bases at the J end, and the number of junction bases without a gene match is 9. Spanning cysteine to phenylalanine, the CDR3 consists of 14 amino acids. Just CDR3 DNA is preserved here, 42 bases in frame from base 1. CDR1 and CDR2 are read off the germline V gene as SNHLY and FYNNEI. What was sequenced was PBMCs. The receptor's source is a human donor in good health (CMV status not recorded). Some clones in this sample may be carry-over from other donors' samples. The chain is made from TRBV2 and TRBJ2-7, and 7 junction bases match TRBD1. The CDR3 protein: CASPRTGRPYEQYF. The DNA sequence reads TGTGCCAGCCCCAGGACAGGTCGGCCCTACGAGCAGTACTTC.